The rows below give T cell receptor beta chains drawn from one sample of a study of shared clonotypes between healthy human individuals. This table comes from immunoSEQ multiplex PCR, and its TCRdb copy is limited to in-frame clones, with some not included. The profile shows 550,000 to 800,000 clones, under 80% of them singletons. The sample taken for sequencing was memory CD4+ T cells sorted from blood. These receptors came from a woman in her thirties in good health. The CDR3 runs from the conserved cysteine through the conserved F or W. The D gene is left open where the match is weak. Rows may omit the clone size; those that give it use once, few, many or a size class.

d_call	v_call	clone_size	j_call	cdr3_aa	cdr3_nt
NA	TRBV30	NA	TRBJ2-7	CAWSSGSSYEQYF	TGTGCCTGGAGTTCCGGTTCCTCCTACGAGCAGTACTTC
NA	TRBV4-1	NA	TRBJ1-2	CASSQDTGRGYTF	TGCGCCAGCAGCCAAGATACTGGGAGGGGCTACACCTTC
NA	TRBV27	NA	TRBJ2-1	CASRGESGSNEQFF	TGTGCCAGCAGGGGGGAGTCGGGGAGTAATGAGCAGTTCTTC
TRBD1	TRBV28	NA	TRBJ1-1	CASGQGWENTEAFF	TGTGCCAGTGGACAGGGATGGGAGAACACTGAAGCTTTCTTT
TRBD2	TRBV14	few	TRBJ2-5	CASSLNFGLAGDLETQYF	TGTGCCAGCAGCCTAAACTTCGGACTAGCGGGAGATCTGGAGACCCAGTACTTC
NA	TRBV11-2	NA	TRBJ2-2	CASSLERAATGELFF	TGTGCCAGCAGCTTAGAGCGGGCAGCCACCGGGGAGCTGTTTTTT
NA	TRBV28	NA	TRBJ1-1	CASSFGMGLNTEAFF	TGTGCCAGCAGTTTCGGTATGGGGTTGAACACTGAAGCTTTCTTT
NA	TRBV30	many	TRBJ1-3	CAWSKGGNTIYF	TGTGCCTGGAGTAAGGGGGGAAACACCATATATTTT
NA	TRBV20-1	NA	TRBJ2-7	CSARDRTDYF	TGCAGTGCTAGAGATAGGACAGATTACTTC
NA	TRBV6-6	few	TRBJ2-7	CASRLLNEQYF	TGTGCCAGCAGGTTACTAAACGAGCAGTACTTC
NA	TRBV11-3	few	TRBJ2-7	CASSLVPTTEQYF	TGTGCCAGCAGCTTAGTTCCTACTACGGAGCAGTACTTC
NA	TRBV19	NA	TRBJ2-4	CASSRAENIQYF	TGTGCCAGTAGTAGAGCAGAAAACATTCAGTACTTC
NA	TRBV28	NA	TRBJ2-7	CASSRLDSLYEQYF	TGTGCCAGCAGCCGATTGGACAGCCTCTACGAGCAGTACTTC
TRBD1	TRBV5-1	NA	TRBJ2-3	CASSLPGQGSLSTDTQYF	TGCGCCAGCAGCTTACCGGGACAGGGTTCTCTGAGCACAGATACGCAGTATTTT
TRBD2	TRBV7-3	NA	TRBJ2-5	CASSEGLAGGQETQYF	TGTGCCAGCAGCGAGGGACTAGCGGGAGGGCAAGAGACCCAGTACTTC
NA	TRBV18	once	TRBJ1-4	CASSLGTAGEKLFF	TGTGCCAGCTCACTCGGAACAGCTGGTGAAAAACTGTTTTTT
NA	TRBV23-1	few	TRBJ1-5	CASSQSRGKGNQPQHF	TGCGCCAGCAGTCAATCGAGGGGTAAGGGCAATCAGCCCCAGCATTTT
NA	TRBV28	NA	TRBJ1-2	CASNRAAYGYTF	TGTGCCAGCAACAGGGCGGCATATGGCTACACCTTC
NA	TRBV28	NA	TRBJ2-6	CASSSSGQGTGANVLTF	TGTGCCAGCAGTTCCTCGGGGCAGGGGACTGGGGCCAACGTCCTGACTTTC
NA	TRBV19	NA	TRBJ2-1	CASGGQAHSYNEQFF	TGTGCCAGTGGCGGGCAGGCCCACTCCTACAATGAGCAGTTCTTC
TRBD2	TRBV28	NA	TRBJ2-3	CASSSIGTSGRYTQYF	TGTGCCAGCAGTTCCATCGGGACTAGCGGGCGCTATACGCAGTATTTT
NA	TRBV5-1	NA	TRBJ1-6	CASSLNGGTNSPLHF	TGCGCCAGCAGCTTGAACGGGGGAACGAATTCACCCCTCCACTTT
NA	TRBV19	NA	TRBJ1-5	CASSIVPPGLNQPQHF	TGTGCCAGTAGTATCGTCCCGCCAGGGCTAAATCAGCCCCAGCATTTT
NA	TRBV29-1	few	TRBJ2-2	CSVAGSITNTGELFF	TGCAGCGTTGCTGGCTCGATCACGAACACCGGGGAGCTGTTTTTT
TRBD1	TRBV27	few	TRBJ1-2	CASSTGTGDGYTF	TGTGCCAGCAGCACCGGGACAGGGGATGGCTACACCTTC
NA	TRBV7-2	NA	TRBJ2-5	CASSRNVLSIEGTQYF	TGTGCCAGCAGCCGAAACGTCCTGTCGATTGAGGGGACCCAGTACTTC
NA	TRBV10-3	NA	TRBJ1-5	CAISESAGYQPQHF	TGTGCCATCAGTGAGTCCGCAGGGTATCAGCCCCAGCATTTT
TRBD1	TRBV6-1	few	TRBJ1-2	CASSGTGTGSYGYTF	TGTGCCAGCAGTGGAACCGGGACAGGGTCTTATGGCTACACCTTC
TRBD1	TRBV15	NA	TRBJ1-2	CATSLTTGTGYTF	TGTGCCACCAGCTTAACGACAGGGACGGGCTACACCTTC
NA	TRBV7-9	NA	TRBJ2-1	CASSFWDNHNEQFF	TGTGCCAGCAGCTTCTGGGACAACCACAATGAGCAGTTCTTC
NA	TRBV7-8	NA	TRBJ2-1	CASTGYNEQFF	TGTGCCAGCACCGGCTACAATGAGCAGTTCTTC
NA	TRBV4-1	NA	TRBJ1-1	CASSQASGTEAFF	TGCGCCAGCAGCCAAGCATCGGGCACTGAAGCTTTCTTT
TRBD1	TRBV28	NA	TRBJ2-1	CASRTGFSYNEQFF	TGTGCCAGCAGGACAGGGTTCTCCTACAATGAGCAGTTCTTC
NA	TRBV4-1	NA	TRBJ1-6	CASSPDLPSSYNSPLHF	TGCGCCAGCAGCCCCGACTTGCCGAGCTCCTATAATTCACCCCTCCACTTT
NA	TRBV14	NA	TRBJ1-4	CASSPVMAGQKLFF	TGTGCCAGCAGCCCTGTTATGGCCGGTCAAAAACTGTTTTTT
NA	TRBV7-2	NA	TRBJ1-3	CASSLRVGVGNTIYF	TGTGCCAGCAGCTTACGGGTCGGGGTAGGAAACACCATATATTTT
TRBD2	TRBV25-1	NA	TRBJ2-1	CASSETSGRDDEQFF	TGTGCCAGCAGTGAAACTAGCGGGAGAGATGATGAGCAGTTCTTC
NA	TRBV10-2	NA	TRBJ2-2	CASSETGELFF	TGCGCCAGCAGTGAGACCGGGGAGCTGTTTTTT
NA	TRBV28	NA	TRBJ1-1	CASSSDRRYEAFF	TGTGCCAGCAGTTCGGATAGACGCTACGAAGCTTTCTTT
TRBD1	TRBV6-1	NA	TRBJ1-3	CASSEALGQGASPGNTIYF	TGTGCCAGCAGTGAAGCTCTGGGACAGGGGGCCTCTCCTGGAAACACCATATATTTT
NA	TRBV5-6	NA	TRBJ2-7	CASRLQGMVTYEQYF	TGTGCCAGCAGGCTACAGGGTATGGTAACCTACGAGCAGTACTTC
TRBD1	TRBV6-5	once	TRBJ1-4	CASSFSRQGAGEKLFF	TGTGCCAGCAGTTTTTCCCGACAGGGGGCGGGGGAAAAACTGTTTTTT
NA	TRBV7-8	NA	TRBJ2-5	CASSRVLDQETQYF	TGTGCCAGCAGCCGAGTACTCGACCAAGAGACCCAGTACTTC
NA	TRBV25-1	NA	TRBJ2-3	CASSEEALRGPTDTQYF	TGTGCCAGCAGTGAAGAGGCCCTCAGGGGCCCCACAGATACGCAGTATTTT
TRBD2	TRBV19	NA	TRBJ2-1	CASSIGSLAGTYNEQFF	TGTGCCAGTAGTATTGGGTCCCTAGCGGGGACCTACAATGAGCAGTTCTTC
TRBD2	TRBV10-3	few	TRBJ2-1	CAISEQAGAYNEQFF	TGTGCCATCAGTGAGCAAGCGGGAGCCTACAATGAGCAGTTCTTC
TRBD1	TRBV5-1	NA	TRBJ1-1	CASTRTGGSTEAFF	TGCGCCAGCACCCGAACAGGGGGAAGCACTGAAGCTTTCTTT